This T cell receptor beta chain came from a study of shared clonotypes between healthy human individuals. Study-wide background: CD4 naive and memory got three plates each, CD8 naive two, CD8 memory one.

Overall study results and limits: Specimens sampled were limited to blood, with tissue repertoires likely differing. Represented diversity (both genetic and exposure-history) was limited by the small number of donors.

The method was immunoSEQ multiplex PCR; TCRdb's version includes in-frame clones alone and lacks a portion of them. The sample has about 710,000 clones; roughly 72% are singletons. None of the donors, who were healthy HIV-negative adults, had recently had acute infections or vaccinations. Concerning this clone: Its specificity is unknown.

The junction had 4 bases not matched to a gene; V was cut back by 5 bases and J by 3 bases. The CDR3 length is 14 residues. CDR1 is SGHTA and CDR2 is FQGTGA in the germline V gene. The sample taken for sequencing was memory CD4+ T cells sorted from blood. The subset was: CD45RA-negative fraction. This clonotype was obtained from a woman in her twenties or thirties in good health. The J gene is TRBJ2-5, the V gene TRBV7-3, with 9 nucleotides matching TRBD2. In nucleotides, the CDR3 is TGTGCCAGCAGCAGAGCTAGCGGGGAAGAGACCCAGTACTTC. This codes for CASSRASGEETQYF. Full variable domain (rest looked up from reference TRBV7-3 and TRBJ2-5): GAGVSQTPSNKVTEKGKYVELRCDPISGHTALYWYRQSLGQGPEFLIYFQGTGAADDSGLPNDRFFAVRPEGSVSTLKIQRTERGDSAVYLCASSRASGEETQYFGPGTRLLVL.